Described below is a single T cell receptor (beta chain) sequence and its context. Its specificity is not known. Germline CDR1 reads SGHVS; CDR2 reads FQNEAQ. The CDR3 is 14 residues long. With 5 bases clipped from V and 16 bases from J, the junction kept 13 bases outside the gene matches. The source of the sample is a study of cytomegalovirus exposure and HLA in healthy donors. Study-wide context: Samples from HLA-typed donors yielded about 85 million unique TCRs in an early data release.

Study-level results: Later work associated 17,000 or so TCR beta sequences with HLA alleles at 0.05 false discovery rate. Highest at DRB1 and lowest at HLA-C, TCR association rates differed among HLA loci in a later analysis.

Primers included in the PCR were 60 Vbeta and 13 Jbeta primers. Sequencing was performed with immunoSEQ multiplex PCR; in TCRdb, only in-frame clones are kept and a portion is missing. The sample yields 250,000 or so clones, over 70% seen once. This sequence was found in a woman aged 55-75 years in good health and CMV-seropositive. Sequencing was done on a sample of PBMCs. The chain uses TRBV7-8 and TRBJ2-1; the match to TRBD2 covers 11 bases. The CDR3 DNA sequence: TGTGCCAGCAGCCGTGGGACTGCACTAGCGGGAGCCTTCTTC. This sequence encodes CASSRGTALAGAFF.